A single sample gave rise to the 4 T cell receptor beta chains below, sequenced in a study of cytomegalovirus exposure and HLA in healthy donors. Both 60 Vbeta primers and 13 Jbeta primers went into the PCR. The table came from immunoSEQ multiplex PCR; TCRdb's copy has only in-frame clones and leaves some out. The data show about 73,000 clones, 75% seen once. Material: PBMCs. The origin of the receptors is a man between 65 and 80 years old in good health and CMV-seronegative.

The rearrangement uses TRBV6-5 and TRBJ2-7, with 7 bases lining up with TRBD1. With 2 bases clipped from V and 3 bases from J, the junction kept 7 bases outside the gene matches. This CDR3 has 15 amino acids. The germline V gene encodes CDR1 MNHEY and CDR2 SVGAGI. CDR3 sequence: CASSYTEGAGYEQYF. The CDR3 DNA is TGTGCCAGCAGTTACACCGAGGGGGCAGGCTACGAGCAGTACTTC.

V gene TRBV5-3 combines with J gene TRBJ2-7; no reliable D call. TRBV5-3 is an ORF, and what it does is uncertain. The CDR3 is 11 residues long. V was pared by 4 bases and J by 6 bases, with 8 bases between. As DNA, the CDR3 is TGTGCCAGAAGCCTACCCTCCGAGCAGTACTTC. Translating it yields CARSLPSEQYF.

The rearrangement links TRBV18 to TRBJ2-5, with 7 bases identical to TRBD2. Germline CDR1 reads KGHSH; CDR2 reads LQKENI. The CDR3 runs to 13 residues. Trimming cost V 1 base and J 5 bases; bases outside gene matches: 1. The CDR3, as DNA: TGTGCCAGCTCACCACGGGAGGGGGAGACCCAGTACTTC. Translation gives CASSPREGETQYF.

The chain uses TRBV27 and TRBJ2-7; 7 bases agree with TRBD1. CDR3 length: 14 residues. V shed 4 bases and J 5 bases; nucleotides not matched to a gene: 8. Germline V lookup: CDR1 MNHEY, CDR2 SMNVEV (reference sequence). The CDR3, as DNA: TGTGCCAGCAGTTCCTCTCGACAGGGCGACGAGCAGTACTTC. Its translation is CASSSSRQGDEQYF.